Following are 5 T cell receptor beta chains from one sample sequenced in a study of cytomegalovirus exposure and HLA in healthy donors. PCR was performed using 60 Vbeta and 13 Jbeta primers. Here immunoSEQ multiplex PCR was the method, and the copy in TCRdb shows in-frame clones only, minus some. The listing contains about 67,000 clones. Sequencing used PBMCs. These receptors originate from a man younger than 45 in good health and CMV-seropositive.

The genes are TRBV27 and TRBJ2-7; maybe TRBD1 (6 bases). V was trimmed by 2 bases and J by 3 bases, leaving 14 bases between them. Germline CDR1 and CDR2: MNHEY and SMNVEV (reference sequence). The CDR3 contains 15 residues. CDR3 loop: CASSLMGAGNYEQYF. CDR3 DNA sequence: TGTGCCAGCAGTTTAATGGGGGCTGGCAACTACGAGCAGTACTTC.

The V and J genes are TRBV6-7 and TRBJ1-5; unclear D gene. TRBV6-7 is identified as an open reading frame with a role that is uncertain. The CDR3 runs to 14 residues. Trimming removed 2 bases from V and 3 bases from J, with 8 bases in between. The chain's CDR3 is CASSYGQFNQPQHF. The CDR3 DNA follows: TGTGCCAGCAGTTACGGGCAGTTCAATCAGCCCCAGCATTTT.

The V call is TRBV4-1, the J call TRBJ1-4, with D tentatively TRBD1 (6 bases). CDR1 is MGHRA, CDR2 YSYEKL, per germline. CDR3 length equals 16 residues. V dropped 0 bases and J dropped 3 bases, with 11 bases sitting between them. The CDR3 coding sequence is TGCGCCAGCAGCCAAGACCGGGGGGGCCCTAATGAAAAACTGTTTTTT. Its translation is CASSQDRGGPNEKLFF.

This sequence joins TRBV30 and TRBJ2-7; 10 bases fit TRBD2. From germline, CDR1 is GTSNPN and CDR2 SVGIG (reference sequence). V dropped 7 bases and J dropped 1; count of bases not matched to a gene: 1. This CDR3 comprises 12 residues. CDR3 region: CASSGGSYEQYF. CDR3 nucleotides: TGTGCCTCTAGCGGGGGTTCCTACGAGCAGTACTTC. Full variable domain (remainder filled in from reference TRBV30 and TRBJ2-7): SQTIHQWPATLVQPVGSPLSLECTVEGTSNPNLYWYRQAAGRGLQLLFYSVGIGQISSEVPQNLSASRPQDRQFILSSKKLLLSDSGFYLCASSGGSYEQYFGPGTRLTVT.

V gene TRBV18 combines with J gene TRBJ2-7; 8 positions match TRBD1. Germline lookup yields CDR1 KGHSH and CDR2 LQKENI. J was trimmed by 3 bases and V by 5 bases; bases with no gene match: 3. The CDR3 loop spans 13 amino acids. In DNA, the CDR3 is TGTGCCAGCTCAGCTGGACAGGGCTACGAGCAGTACTTC. Translated: CASSAGQGYEQYF.